The 5 T cell receptor beta chains presented below share a single source sample, sequenced in a study of cytomegalovirus exposure and HLA in healthy donors. The PCR contained 60 Vbeta and 13 Jbeta primers. Produced via immunoSEQ multiplex PCR; TCRdb's table is partial and in-frame only. In the table there are roughly 120,000 clones, roughly 82% of which are singletons. Source material: PBMCs. These TCRs come from a male donor in good health and CMV-seropositive.

The gene calls are TRBV7-3 and TRBJ2-5; TRBD2 matches at 7 bases. The DNA end is more similar to TRBJ2-7, so the J call may be wrong. The CDR3 is made up of 16 amino acids. Germline CDR1 and CDR2: SGHTA and FQGTGA. The CDR3 spells CASSLGARAGAYEQYF. For the CDR3, the DNA is TGTGCCAGCAGCTTGGGAGCCCGGGCGGGAGCGTACGAGCAGTACTTC.

The chain has TRBV19 and TRBJ2-7; maybe TRBD1 (6 bases). Per the germline V gene, CDR1 is LNHDA and CDR2 is SQIVND (reference sequence). V was trimmed by 4 bases and J by 6 bases, leaving 10 bases between them. This CDR3 contains 12 residues. Here the CDR3 DNA reads TGTGCCAGTAGTACACAGGGTCCCGAGCAGTACTTC. Translated: CASSTQGPEQYF. Based on the CDR3 plus reference TRBV19 and TRBJ2-7, the full variable domain is DGGITQSPKYLFRKEGQNVTLSCEQNLNHDAMYWYRQDPGQGLRLIYYSQIVNDFQKGDIAEGYSVSREKKESFPLTVTSAQKNPTAFYLCASSTQGPEQYFGPGTRLTVT.

The chain is built from TRBV5-6 and TRBJ1-2; D may be TRBD1 (5 bases). The germline gives CDR1 SGHDT, CDR2 YYEEEE. This CDR3 contains 12 residues. Trimming stripped 0 bases from V and 10 bases from J, with 10 bases between. CDR3: CASSLAAGPYTF. DNA of the CDR3: TGTGCCAGCAGCTTGGCCGCAGGGCCCTACACCTTC.

This clone appeared a few times. As DNA, the CDR3 is TGTGCCTGGAACCCTAGCGGGGTCGGGGAGCTGTTTTTT. This translates into CAWNPSGVGELFF. This rearrangement joins TRBV30 to TRBJ2-2; TRBD2 matches 9 bases. This CDR3 spans 13 amino acids. In germline, CDR1 is GTSNPN, CDR2 SVGIG (reference sequence). Trimming removed 4 bases from V and 7 bases from J; junction bases left unmatched: 4. Looking up the rest from reference TRBV30 and TRBJ2-2 gives the full variable domain: SQTIHQWPATLVQPVGSPLSLECTVEGTSNPNLYWYRQAAGRGLQLLFYSVGIGQISSEVPQNLSASRPQDRQFILSSKKLLLSDSGFYLCAWNPSGVGELFFGEGSRLTVL.

The chain uses TRBV5-6 and TRBJ2-1; D is ambiguous. Trimming stripped 0 bases from V and 5 bases from J, with 9 bases between. This CDR3 has 14 amino acids. The germline V gene encodes CDR1 SGHDT and CDR2 YYEEEE. The CDR3 region has the DNA TGTGCCAGCAGCTTGGGGCGGAATAACAATGAGCAGTTCTTC. This translates into CASSLGRNNNEQFF.